This passage covers 23 T cell receptor beta chains from one sample sequenced in a study. TCRdb re-called the 5' RACE reads with MiXCR, one entry per CDR3 protein. The sample records tens of thousands of distinct CDR3 sequences, more than 30% being singletons. The sample was tumor-infiltrating naive CD4+ T cells sorted from the breast tumor. Subset noted: naive CD4+ T cells, CD4+CD45RA+CD25-. The receptor set was obtained from a female donor with breast cancer.

The chain carries TRBV7-3 and TRBJ2-1; 10 positions agree with TRBD1. The CDR3 runs 14 residues. Per the germline V gene, CDR1 is SGHTA and CDR2 is FQGTGA. V lost 3 bases, J lost 5 bases, and 1 base stayed unmatched. In DNA form, the CDR3 reads TGTGCCAGCAGCTTGGGACAGGGGCACAATGAGCAGTTCTTC. The encoded protein is CASSLGQGHNEQFF. The complete variable domain, with remaining parts taken from reference TRBV7-3 and TRBJ2-1, reads GAGVSQTPSNKVTEKGKYVELRCDPISGHTALYWYRQSLGQGPEFLIYFQGTGAADDSGLPNDRFFAVRPEGSVSTLKIQRTERGDSAVYLCASSLGQGHNEQFFGPGTRLTVL.

This clonotype was picked up many times. The chain has TRBV7-6 and TRBJ1-3; 7 bases align to TRBD1. This CDR3 has 14 amino acids. Trimming took 4 bases from V and 4 from J; bases not matched to a gene: 4. Germline V gene sequence: CDR1 SGHVS, CDR2 FNYEAQ. The CDR3 here is CASSSRGEGNTIYF. CDR3 sequence (DNA): TGTGCCAGCAGCTCCAGGGGGGAAGGAAACACCATATATTTT.

This clonotype was observed a handful of times. The CDR3 does not end in the conserved phenylalanine or tryptophan, so this is likely a read error. V usage is TRBV6-6 and J usage is TRBJ1-6; weak D call: TRBD1 (5 bases). The germline V and J ends were trimmed by 8 bases and 7 bases, with 15 bases remaining between them. The CDR3 sequence is 14 residues long. The germline V gene encodes CDR1 MNHNY and CDR2 SVGAGI (reference sequence). The CDR3 here is CASHTGQMNSPLHS. CDR3 nucleotides: TGTGCCAGCCACACGGGGCAGATGAATTCACCCCTCCACTCT.

V is TRBV12-3 or TRBV12-4 and J is TRBJ1-2; no firm D call. The V end was cut by 7 bases, the J end by 2 bases, with 17 bases between. The CDR3 spans 15 residues. This CDR3 reads CASTYSKQKNYGYTF. In nucleotides, the CDR3 is TGTGCCAGCACATACTCCAAACAGAAGAACTATGGCTACACCTTC.

In this sample, this clonotype turned up many times. Since a much larger clone is just one base distant, this may be a read error. The chain combines TRBV27 with TRBJ2-1, with D possibly TRBD2 on 6 matching bases. The V and J ends lost 4 bases and 8 bases respectively, with 15 bases between them. Per germline, CDR1 MNHEY and CDR2 SMNVEV (reference sequence). The CDR3 is made up of 14 amino acids. CDR3 in DNA: TGTGCCAGCAGTTCGGCGGGATCTCAGGATGAGCAGTTCTTC. Translated: CASSSAGSQDEQFF.

The sample holds a few counts of this clonotype. The chain employs TRBV20-1 and TRBJ2-7, with 9 bases aligning to TRBD2. The trim removed 3 bases at V and 1 base at J, leaving 16 bases unmatched. CDR1 is DFQATT and CDR2 is SNEGSKA in the germline V gene (reference sequence). The CDR3 spans 18 residues. CDR3 loop: CSASNPEGSSGGSYEQYF. Here the CDR3 DNA reads TGCAGTGCTAGCAACCCTGAGGGTAGTAGCGGGGGATCCTACGAGCAGTACTTC.

As concerns this clonotype: This could be a read error, since a much larger clone is one nucleotide away. It is likely a read error, because the conserved phenylalanine at the end of the CDR3 is missing. The V and J genes are TRBV6-5 and TRBJ1-2, with a possible D match to TRBD1 (6 bases). With 6 bases removed from V and 6 bases from J, the gap between germline ends came to 14 bases. Germline V lookup: CDR1 MNHEY, CDR2 SVGAGI. CDR3 size: 13 residues. CDR3 nucleotide sequence: TGTGCCAGCAGAACGACAGGAGCCCATGGCTACACCTCC. Its translation: CASRTTGAHGYTS.

This clonotype was found a few times. A much more abundant neighbour one base away suggests this may be a read error. The chain couples TRBV10-3 to TRBJ1-2; 9 bases agree with TRBD1. Germline V gene lookup returns CDR1 ENHRY and CDR2 SYGVKD. After removal of 5 bases from V and 4 bases from J, the junction contained 8 bases not matched to a gene. The CDR3 length is 15 residues. The CDR3 region has the DNA TGTGCCATCAGTAAGCTGGGACAGGGTGGCTATGGCTACACCTTC. Translated, it gives CAISKLGQGGYGYTF.

This clonotype appeared a few times. V is TRBV6-6 and J is TRBJ2-1; D tentatively fits TRBD1 or TRBD2 (6 bases each). Per the germline V gene, CDR1 is MNHNY and CDR2 is SVGAGI (reference sequence). The CDR3 runs to 14 residues. The germline V and J ends were trimmed by 11 bases and 2 bases, with 16 bases remaining between them. The CDR3 region is CAVRRGGPYNEQFF. The CDR3 DNA follows: TGTGCCGTAAGGCGTGGGGGGCCCTACAATGAGCAGTTCTTC.

In its sample, this clonotype was seen many times. This chain joins TRBV6-5 and TRBJ2-1; 9 nucleotides agree with TRBD2. The length of the CDR3 is 16 residues. The V segment lost 4 bases and the J segment 6 bases; nucleotides outside the gene matches: 10. Germline V gene lookup returns CDR1 MNHEY and CDR2 SVGAGI. In DNA, the CDR3 is TGTGCCAGCAGTTTGGGGAGGAGTAGCGGGAGCAATGAGCAGTTCTTC. It translates to CASSLGRSSGSNEQFF.

With respect to this clonotype: A much bigger clone sits one base away, suggesting this may be a read error. The chain combines TRBV4-1 with TRBJ2-7, with 8 positions matching TRBD2. Losses at the gene ends were 0 bases for V and 0 bases for J; bases not matched to a gene: 7. CDR1 MGHRA and CDR2 YSYEKL come from the germline V gene. The CDR3 loop spans 17 amino acids. Here the CDR3 DNA reads TGCGCCAGCAGCCAAGAGCCAGCGGGAGATACCTCCTACGAGCAGTACTTC. Translated: CASSQEPAGDTSYEQYF.

Comment on this clonotype: A much larger clone lies one base from this, so it may be a read error. The chain couples TRBV7-9 to TRBJ2-7, with a possible D match to TRBD2 (6 bases). The germline V gene has CDR1 SEHNR and CDR2 FQNEAQ (reference sequence). The CDR3 has 14 amino acids. The CDR3 sequence is CASGLAVLATEQYF. The CDR3 DNA is TGTGCCAGCGGCTTAGCGGTGCTAGCGACCGAGCAGTACTTC.

This clonotype counts as medium-sized (0.01 to 0.1%). The CDR3 bases are TGTGCCAGCAGCTTAGGAGGCTCTGGGGCCAACGTCCTGACTTTC. This codes for CASSLGGSGANVLTF. The chain employs TRBV7-3 and TRBJ2-6; possible D gene TRBD2, 5 bases. The CDR3 totals 15 residues. The ends were cut back, 2 bases at V and 0 bases at J, with 5 bases in the middle. The germline CDR1 and CDR2 sequences are SGHTA and FQGTGA. The full variable domain, its missing parts supplied by reference TRBV7-3 and TRBJ2-6, is GAGVSQTPSNKVTEKGKYVELRCDPISGHTALYWYRQSLGQGPEFLIYFQGTGAADDSGLPNDRFFAVRPEGSVSTLKIQRTERGDSAVYLCASSLGGSGANVLTFGAGSRLTVL.

The chain recombines TRBV18 with TRBJ2-2; possibly TRBD1 or TRBD2 for D (5 bases each). Germline V lookup: CDR1 KGHSH, CDR2 LQKENI. Between the trimmed V and J ends, which lost 5 bases and 2 bases, there was a span of 12 bases. The CDR3 runs to 15 residues. This chain's CDR3 is CASSMGRSNTGELFF. The CDR3 DNA is TGTGCCAGCTCAATGGGACGGAGTAACACCGGGGAGCTGTTTTTT.

Concerning this clonotype itself: A much larger clone differs from this one at a single base, so this may be a read error. This CDR3 is missing its conserved last phenylalanine or tryptophan, likely due to a read error. The J gene is TRBJ2-5, the V gene TRBV20-1, with 9 bases fitting TRBD2. The V gene's germline CDR1 is DFQATT and CDR2 SNEGSKA (reference sequence). The CDR3 totals 15 residues. J gave up 2 bases and V 7 bases, and 11 bases lay outside the gene matches. This CDR3 reads CSDDQGGREQETQYL. The DNA of the CDR3 is TGCAGTGACGACCAGGGCGGGAGGGAGCAAGAGACCCAGTACCTC.

The rearrangement uses TRBV7-2 and TRBJ2-7; 7 bases map to TRBD1. Per the germline V gene, CDR1 is SGHTA and CDR2 is FQGNSA. The V gene end was trimmed by 4 bases and the J gene end by 2 bases; junction bases not matched to a gene: 8. The CDR3 has 15 amino acids. The CDR3 sequence: CASSSYRGWPYEQYF. CDR3 nucleotides: TGTGCCAGCAGCTCCTACAGGGGATGGCCCTACGAGCAGTACTTC.

A remark on this clonotype: This may be a read error, as it is one base from a much larger clone. This rearrangement joins TRBV15 to TRBJ1-1; D perhaps matches TRBD1 (5 bases). CDR1 and CDR2 from the germline V gene are LNHNV and YYDKDF (reference sequence). The CDR3 spans 15 residues. CDR3 coding DNA: TGTGCCACCAGCGCCGCGGGACGATTGAACACTGAAGCTTCCTTT. Its translation: CATSAAGRLNTEASF.

This clonotype was found a few times. A much larger clone differs by one base, so this may be a read error. The V call is TRBV20-1, the J call TRBJ2-7; 11 nucleotides line up with TRBD2. Germline V gives CDR1 DFQATT, CDR2 SNEGSKA (reference sequence). CDR3 length: 14 residues. This CDR3 is CGASRLAGNYEQYF. CDR3 in DNA: TGCGGTGCTTCTCGACTAGCGGGAAACTACGAGCAGTACTTC.

In its sample, this clonotype was seen many times. The chain joins TRBV20-1 to TRBJ2-3; TRBD2 agrees at 10 bases. V lost 5 bases, J lost 1 base, and 15 bases stayed unmatched. The CDR3 sequence is 18 residues long. The germline V gene encodes CDR1 DFQATT and CDR2 SNEGSKA (reference sequence). CDR3 DNA sequence: TGCAGTGCTTCGGGACCGGTAACTAGCGGGGCTCGCACAGATACGCAGTATTTT. Translated, it gives CSASGPVTSGARTDTQYF.

Details on this clonotype: A read error may explain this, as a much larger clone is one base away. The chain's CDR3 is CSARRRASNQPQHF. CDR3 coding DNA: TGCAGTGCTAGACGACGGGCGAGCAATCAGCCCCAGCATTTT. V usage is TRBV20-1 and J usage is TRBJ1-5, with unresolved D. Germline assignment: CDR1 DFQATT and CDR2 SNEGSKA (reference sequence). V was trimmed by 2 bases and J by 1 base, leaving 9 bases between them. The CDR3 totals 14 residues.

Within the sample, this clonotype is medium-sized. The V call is TRBV7-9, the J call TRBJ2-1; 16 bases agree with TRBD2. The V gene's germline CDR1 is SEHNR and CDR2 FQNEAQ (reference sequence). The CDR3 loop spans 17 amino acids. Trimming cost V 5 bases and J 7 bases; bases outside gene matches: 8. The CDR3 region has the DNA TGTGCCAGCAGCCGCGGGACTAGCGGGAGGGCCCAGAATGAGCAGTTCTTC. Amino acids: CASSRGTSGRAQNEQFF.

By proportion, this clonotype is medium-sized. The chain carries TRBV6-6 and TRBJ1-5; 7 positions match TRBD1. J lost 5 bases, V lost 5 bases, and 3 bases had no gene match. Germline V gives CDR1 MNHNY, CDR2 SVGAGI (reference sequence). The length of the CDR3 is 13 residues. The CDR3 region is CASSRGTDQPQHF. The CDR3 DNA is TGTGCCAGCAGTCGGGGGACAGATCAGCCCCAGCATTTT.

This clonotype was seen many times. This rearrangement joins TRBV12-3 or TRBV12-4 to TRBJ1-2; D is uncertain. The CDR3 consists of 12 residues. The V gene lost 5 bases and the J gene lost 4 bases, with 8 bases spanning the gap. This chain's CDR3 is CASSPPGYGYTF. CDR3 DNA: TGTGCCAGCAGTCCGCCGGGCTATGGCTACACCTTC.